A single sample is the source of the 21 T cell receptor beta chains below, sequenced in a study of identical twins. A single record per CDR3 protein comes from TCRdb applying MiXCR to the 5' RACE reads. The sample shows approximately 530,000 distinct CDR3 sequences, about 20% of them seen only once. The same data also went into a second study, on yellow fever vaccine responses in identical twins.

Input material: CD4+ T cells sorted from blood. The receptors were sampled from a young woman in good health.

The chain recombines TRBV7-9 with TRBJ2-2; 7 nucleotides match TRBD1. Germline CDR1 and CDR2: SEHNR and FQNEAQ (reference sequence). The CDR3 consists of 15 residues. V lost 5 bases to trimming and J lost 6 bases; unmatched junction nucleotides: 9. CDR3 residues: CASSTQGKMAGELFF. CDR3 DNA sequence: TGTGCCAGCAGCACACAGGGGAAGATGGCCGGGGAGCTGTTTTTT.

The V gene is TRBV20-1, the J gene TRBJ2-3; TRBD1 might be the D (5 bases). CDR3 length equals 13 residues. The V end was cut by 3 bases, the J end by 4 bases, with 11 bases between. CDR1 and CDR2 (germline): DFQATT, SNEGSKA (reference sequence). This CDR3 reads CSARGRAADTQYF. The DNA of the CDR3 is TGCAGTGCTAGGGGCAGGGCGGCAGATACGCAGTATTTT.

The CDR3 spells CASSKTWDPAYEQYF. CDR3 DNA: TGTGCCAGCAGCAAGACATGGGACCCCGCCTACGAGCAGTACTTC. V usage is TRBV7-9 and J usage is TRBJ2-7; TRBD1 or TRBD2 may be the D gene (5 bases each). Looked up from germline, CDR1 is SEHNR and CDR2 is FQNEAQ (reference sequence). Trimming pared 5 bases from V and 2 bases from J, leaving 16 bases between. The CDR3 runs to 15 residues.

This clonotype was observed at least ten times. The V call is TRBV12-3 or TRBV12-4, the J call TRBJ1-1; D call uncertain. The CDR3 totals 13 residues. V gave up 2 bases and J gave up 6 bases, with 10 bases separating them. For the CDR3, the DNA is TGTGCCAGCAGTTTAATACCCGCGGCTGAAGCTTTCTTT. Amino acid sequence: CASSLIPAAEAFF.

The sample holds a few counts of this clonotype. The chain joins TRBV6-1 to TRBJ2-2, with D tentatively TRBD1 or TRBD2 (5 bases each). This CDR3 spans 15 amino acids. The V end was cut by 7 bases, the J end by 4 bases, with 16 bases between. Germline lookup yields CDR1 MNHNS and CDR2 SASEGT. Here the CDR3 reads CASKTPGTSTGELFF. CDR3 coding DNA: TGTGCCAGCAAAACGCCGGGGACGAGCACCGGGGAGCTGTTTTTT.

The CDR3 here is CASTQTGNQPQHF. DNA of the CDR3: TGTGCCAGCACCCAGACAGGGAATCAGCCCCAGCATTTT. The chain uses TRBV6-2 or TRBV6-3 and TRBJ1-5, with TRBD1 identical over 7 bases. The CDR3 sequence is 13 residues long. Looked up from germline, CDR1 is MNHEY and CDR2 is SVGEGT. J was trimmed by 4 bases and V by 7 bases; bases with no gene match: 4.

This clonotype was detected a few times. The V call is TRBV20-1, the J call TRBJ2-1, with D possibly being TRBD1 or TRBD2 (5 bases each). Germline V gene data show CDR1 as DFQATT and CDR2 as SNEGSKA (reference sequence). The CDR3 extends over 14 amino acids. V lost 5 bases and J 3 bases, leaving 14 bases between the germline ends. The CDR3 DNA reads as TGCAGTGCTCGTGCCGGGACGAGCTACAATGAGCAGTTCTTC. It is translated as CSARAGTSYNEQFF.

The chain links TRBV5-1 to TRBJ2-2, with 11 nucleotides matching TRBD1. V shed 7 bases, J shed 5 bases, and the junction held 13 bases outside the gene matches. This CDR3 region has 17 residues. Germline CDR1 SGHRS, CDR2 YFSETQ. Here the CDR3 reads CASRAIPGQGVTGELFF. The CDR3 nucleotides are TGCGCCAGCCGTGCCATCCCGGGACAGGGGGTTACCGGGGAGCTGTTTTTT. Full variable domain (rest looked up from reference TRBV5-1 and TRBJ2-2): KAGVTQTPRYLIKTRGQQVTLSCSPISGHRSVSWYQQTPGQGLQFLFEYFSETQRNKGNFPGRFSGRQFSNSRSEMNVSTLELGDSALYLCASRAIPGQGVTGELFFGEGSRLTVL.

This chain uses TRBV20-1 with TRBJ2-1, with D possibly TRBD2 on 5 matching bases. Per germline, CDR1 DFQATT and CDR2 SNEGSKA (reference sequence). V was pared by 1 base and J by 7 bases, with 20 bases between. The CDR3 loop spans 16 amino acids. The CDR3 sequence is CSARGTSSSASNEQFF. CDR3 bases: TGCAGTGCTAGAGGCACTAGTTCCTCGGCTAGTAATGAGCAGTTCTTC.

The J gene is TRBJ2-5, the V gene TRBV20-1, with 10 bases aligning to TRBD1. The CDR3 has 14 amino acids. The germline V gene encodes CDR1 DFQATT and CDR2 SNEGSKA (reference sequence). Germline trimming cut 3 bases from V and 2 bases from J; bases unmatched to any gene: 3. The CDR3 here is CSARTGGPQETQYF. The DNA for the CDR3 is TGCAGTGCTAGGACAGGGGGCCCTCAAGAGACCCAGTACTTC.

This clonotype showed up just a few times. The chain uses TRBV12-3 or TRBV12-4 and TRBJ1-5; TRBD1 matches at 9 bases. The J segment lost 8 bases and the V segment lost 4 bases, leaving 6 bases of the junction unmatched. The CDR3 is made up of 14 amino acids. CDR3 residues: CASSSTGGGKPQHF. As DNA, the CDR3 is TGTGCCAGCAGTTCAACAGGGGGCGGGAAGCCCCAGCATTTT.

A few counts support this clonotype. The J gene is TRBJ2-1, the V gene TRBV12-3 or TRBV12-4, with 8 bases identical to TRBD1. The CDR3 runs 16 residues. V was pared by 8 bases and J by 5 bases, with 14 bases of the junction left unmatched. CDR3 loop: CASQRTGSLTNNEQFF. CDR3 nucleotides: TGTGCCAGCCAGAGGACAGGGTCATTAACTAACAATGAGCAGTTCTTC.

This clonotype was observed at least ten times. V gene TRBV10-2 combines with J gene TRBJ2-5, with TRBD2 matching over 9 bases. The trim removed 2 bases at V and 1 base at J, leaving 5 bases unmatched. From germline, CDR1 is WSHSY and CDR2 SAAADI. The CDR3 covers 16 residues. The CDR3 DNA follows: TGCGCCAGCAGTGAGAATCTAGCGGGGACCCAAGAGACCCAGTACTTC. This sequence encodes CASSENLAGTQETQYF.

The CDR3 loop reads CASSSELQDRLVGEQYV. Here the CDR3 DNA reads TGTGCCAGCAGTTCCGAACTCCAGGACAGACTAGTAGGCGAGCAGTACGTC. This chain uses TRBV28 with TRBJ2-7; the D call may be TRBD1 or TRBD2 (6 bases each). Between the trimmed V and J ends, which lost 4 bases and 6 bases, there was a span of 25 bases. The CDR3 is 17 amino acids. Germline V gene data show CDR1 as MDHEN and CDR2 as SYDVKM.

Concerning this clonotype: At one of its ends the junction is not consistent with the germline gene, which may arise from a read error. The rearrangement links TRBV29-1 to TRBJ1-1; a weak D match, TRBD1 (5 bases). The CDR3 is made up of 13 amino acids. Looked up from germline, CDR1 is SQVTM and CDR2 is ANQGSEA. This CDR3 reads CSVEPGRNIEAFF. The CDR3 nucleotides are TGCAGCGTTGAGCCGGGACGGAACATTGAAGCTTTCTTT.

There are many counts of this clonotype. The chain combines TRBV5-1 with TRBJ2-3; 9 bases align to TRBD2. This CDR3 is 16 amino acids long. Trimming cost V 1 base and J 2 bases; bases outside gene matches: 5. Germline V CDR1 and CDR2: SGHRS, YFSETQ. For the CDR3, the DNA is TGCGCCAGCAGCTTGATGACTAGCGGAGACACAGATACGCAGTATTTT. Translated, it gives CASSLMTSGDTDTQYF.

The gene calls are TRBV11-2 and TRBJ2-3; D is undetermined. Germline lookup yields CDR1 SGHAT and CDR2 FQNNGV. This CDR3 spans 14 amino acids. The V gene lost 1 base and the J gene lost 5 bases, with 10 bases spanning the gap. DNA of the CDR3: TGTGCCAGCAGCTTAGTGGGATCCCGAGATACGCAGTATTTT. This codes for CASSLVGSRDTQYF.

The V and J genes are TRBV7-9 and TRBJ1-4; no reliable D call. Deletions cut 0 bases from V and 0 bases from J, with 8 bases between. The germline V gene encodes CDR1 SEHNR and CDR2 FQNEAQ (reference sequence). The CDR3 runs 16 residues. CDR3 residues: CASSLASSPTNEKLFF. Here the CDR3 DNA reads TGTGCCAGCAGCTTAGCGTCTTCTCCAACTAATGAAAAACTGTTTTTT.

This chain connects TRBV5-1 to TRBJ1-1, with D uncertain. Per germline, CDR1 SGHRS and CDR2 YFSETQ. The CDR3 covers 14 residues. Between the trimmed V and J ends, which lost 2 bases and 6 bases, there was a span of 14 bases. The CDR3 bases are TGCGCCAGCAGCTTTCGCAGCTTCGGCGCTGAAGCTTTCTTT. Translation: CASSFRSFGAEAFF.

A few counts support this clonotype. The chain joins TRBV2 to TRBJ2-1, with a weak D call TRBD1 (6 bases). Germline V gene lookup returns CDR1 SNHLY and CDR2 FYNNEI. With 7 bases removed from V and 2 bases from J, the gap between germline ends came to 12 bases. This CDR3 contains 14 residues. CDR3 sequence reads: CASKQGSPYNEQFF. CDR3 sequence (DNA): TGTGCCAGCAAACAGGGTTCACCCTACAATGAGCAGTTCTTC.

This clonotype has more than one count but fewer than ten. The chain carries TRBV7-9 and TRBJ2-1, with a tentative D call TRBD1 (6 bases). The germline V gene has CDR1 SEHNR and CDR2 FQNEAQ (reference sequence). The CDR3 has 14 amino acids. The germline V and J ends were trimmed by 4 bases and 9 bases, with 16 bases remaining between them. The CDR3 DNA sequence: TGTGCCAGCAGCTCACTCCAGGGGAGTACTGAGCAGTTCTTC. Its protein product is CASSSLQGSTEQFF. Together with reference TRBV7-9 and TRBJ2-1, the CDR3 gives the full variable domain: DTGVSQNPRHKITKRGQNVTFRCDPISEHNRLYWYRQTLGQGPEFLTYFQNEAQLEKSRLLSDRFSAERPKGSFSTLEIQRTEQGDSAMYLCASSSLQGSTEQFFGPGTRLTVL.